This TCR beta chain is from a study of T cells in Graves' hyperthyroidism and ophthalmopathy. Turning to the study itself: The blood sample was taken at first diagnosis, before treatment began. The study's findings and limits: Model output signaled ophthalmopathy a median approximately 6 months ahead of onset.

Researchers took RNA transcripts and amplified the TCR beta CDR3 regions from them. A first-round RT-PCR of the TCR CDR3 used the HTBI primer set. Using its own MiXCR run on the multiplex PCR reads, TCRdb lists one record per CDR3 protein. Of under 400,000 distinct CDR3 sequences in the sample, about 12% were seen once. Calling Graves' hyperthyroidism stable meant ophthalmopathy did not progress within 18 months. Those patients with uncontrolled infection, other autoimmune disease, pregnancy or lactation were excluded. CDR1 SGHRS and CDR2 YFSETQ come from the germline V gene. V was pared by 0 bases and J by 6 bases, with 16 bases between. There are 17 residues in the CDR3. This clonotype was seen ten or more times. Its specificity is not known.

The chain links TRBV5-1 to TRBJ1-6, with D unclear. The sample comprised blood. This receptor was obtained from a woman aged 18-29 years with Graves' hyperthyroidism. CDR3 loop: CASSLASGAGGNSPLHF. The CDR3 DNA sequence: TGCGCCAGCAGCTTGGCCAGTGGTGCAGGCGGTAATTCACCCCTCCACTTT.